Listed below are T cell receptor beta chains from one sample, sequenced in a study of PD-1 and CTLA-4 blockade in melanoma. Here immunoSEQ multiplex PCR was the method, and the copy in TCRdb shows in-frame clones only, minus some. The table records 23,000 or so clones, around 88% of them present only once. Material: CD8+ T cells from peripheral blood, obtained before anti-PD-1 treatment. The source of these receptors is a human donor with melanoma. CDR3s include the opening cysteine and the closing phenylalanine or tryptophan. D genes are given only for firm matches. Expanded clones are given a class, and other clones once, few, many or no size at all.

>.|TRBJ1-2|.|TRBV19
TGTGCCAGTAGTATCGAGGGAGGCTATGGCTACACCTTC
CASSIEGGYGYTF
>.|TRBJ1-5|.|TRBV28
TGTGCCAGCAGTTTATCAGGTACCCAGCCCCAGCATTTT
CASSLSGTQPQHF
>TRBD1|TRBJ2-7|few|TRBV19
TGTGCCAGTAGTACCGGGACAGGGGCCGAGCAGTACTTC
CASSTGTGAEQYF
>.|TRBJ1-1|.|TRBV29-1
TGCAGCGTTGTTTTGAACACTGAAGCTTTCTTT
CSVVLNTEAFF
>TRBD1|TRBJ1-1|.|TRBV5-6
TGTGCCAGCAGCCGTGACAGGGGAGAAATAAGTATAACTGAAGCTTTCTTT
CASSRDRGEISITEAFF
>.|TRBJ2-7|.|TRBV7-9
TGTGCCAGCAGCTTAGTAGGGCAGGGGGGCTCCTACGAGCAGTACTTC
CASSLVGQGGSYEQYF
>.|TRBJ1-1|.|TRBV30
TGTGCCTGGAGTGTACGGTGGGCAGAAGTTAACACTGAAGCTTTCTTT
CAWSVRWAEVNTEAFF
>.|TRBJ1-1|.|TRBV4-2
TGTGCCAGCAGCCAAGGGGGCGAAGCTTTCTTT
CASSQGGEAFF
>.|TRBJ2-1|.|TRBV19
TGTGCCAGTAGTATGGAGTGGGTTGGGTCCTACAATGAGCAGTTCTTC
CASSMEWVGSYNEQFF
>.|TRBJ1-2|.|TRBV7-9
TGTGCCAGCAGCCCGGCAGGGGAGGGGTATGGCTACACCTTC
CASSPAGEGYGYTF
>.|TRBJ2-7|.|TRBV5-6
TGTGCCAGCAGCCCTGGAGACGGATTTTACGAGCAGTACTTC
CASSPGDGFYEQYF
>.|TRBJ2-7|.|TRBV19
TGTGCCAGTAGTATGGCTAAGGGGCCCTACGAGCAGTACTTC
CASSMAKGPYEQYF
>.|TRBJ1-1|few|TRBV5-6
TGTGCCAGCAGCCTTGCAGGGAACACTGAAGCTTTCTTT
CASSLAGNTEAFF
>.|TRBJ2-2|.|TRBV6-2/TRBV6-3
TGTGCCAGCAGTTACGGGTTCCCCGGGGAGCTGTTTTTT
CASSYGFPGELFF
>.|TRBJ1-2|.|TRBV28
TGTGCCAGCAGCCCAACAGGGTATTTGGGGGGCTACACCTTC
CASSPTGYLGGYTF